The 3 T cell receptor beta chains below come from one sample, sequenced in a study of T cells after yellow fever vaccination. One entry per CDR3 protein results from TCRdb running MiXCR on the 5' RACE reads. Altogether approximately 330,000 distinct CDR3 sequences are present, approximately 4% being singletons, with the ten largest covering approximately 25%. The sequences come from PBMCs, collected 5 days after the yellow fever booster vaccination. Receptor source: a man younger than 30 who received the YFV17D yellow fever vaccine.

This CDR3 reads CSANWFAVGSYEQYF. CDR3 DNA sequence: TGCAGTGCTAATTGGTTCGCGGTGGGCTCCTACGAGCAGTACTTC. V is TRBV20-1 and J is TRBJ2-7; D not resolved. Trimming stripped 4 bases from V and 0 bases from J, with 16 bases between. Germline assignment: CDR1 DFQATT and CDR2 SNEGSKA (reference sequence). CDR3 length equals 15 residues.

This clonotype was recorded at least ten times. DNA of the CDR3: TGTGCCAGCAGCTCTGGAGGGGGCGTACCCTACGAGCAGTACTTC. Translated, it gives CASSSGGGVPYEQYF. V is TRBV12-3 or TRBV12-4 and J is TRBJ2-7, with a possible D match to TRBD1 (7 bases). V was trimmed by 6 bases and J by 2 bases, leaving 17 bases between them. This CDR3 is 15 amino acids long.

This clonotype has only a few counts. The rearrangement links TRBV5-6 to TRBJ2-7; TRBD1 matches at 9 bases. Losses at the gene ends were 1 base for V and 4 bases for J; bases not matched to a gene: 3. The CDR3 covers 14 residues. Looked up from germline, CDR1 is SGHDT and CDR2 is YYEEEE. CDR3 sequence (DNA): TGTGCCAGCAGCTTGTTACAGGGGGCATACGAGCAGTACGTC. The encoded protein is CASSLLQGAYEQYV.